The 7 T cell receptor beta chains below come from one sample, sequenced in a study of blood T cell repertoires in COVID-19. Assay used: immunoSEQ multiplex PCR; TCRdb lists only in-frame clones, some missing. The repertoire holds a few hundred thousand clones, 65% to 90% seen once, with 4% to 6% in the top ten. The sequencing sample was made of peripheral blood. These receptors all come from a man aged 45-65 years with active or convalescent COVID-19.

The sample holds a few counts of this clone. The chain carries TRBV7-9 and TRBJ2-1; 7 bases fit TRBD2. With 0 bases clipped from V and 4 bases from J, the junction kept 3 bases outside the gene matches. This CDR3 comprises 15 residues. The germline V gene has CDR1 SEHNR and CDR2 FQNEAQ (reference sequence). CDR3 bases: TGTGCCAGCAGCTTAGCCGCGGGGGTATACAATGAGCAGTTCTTC. Amino acids: CASSLAAGVYNEQFF.

V gene TRBV5-1 combines with J gene TRBJ2-1, with TRBD2 identical over 11 bases. Germline V gene data show CDR1 as SGHRS and CDR2 as YFSETQ. The V gene end was trimmed by 2 bases and the J gene end by 5 bases; junction bases not matched to a gene: 15. The CDR3 spans 19 residues. CDR3 loop: CASSFGTSGERERDNEQFF. CDR3 DNA sequence: TGCGCCAGCAGCTTCGGGACTAGCGGTGAAAGAGAACGTGACAATGAGCAGTTCTTC.

V usage is TRBV11-2 and J usage is TRBJ2-3; D unclear. Trimming shortened V by 5 bases and J by 5 bases, and 8 bases separated the two germline ends. Germline loops: CDR1 SGHAT, CDR2 FQNNGV. This CDR3 is built from 12 residues. The CDR3, as DNA: TGTGCCAGCAGCCCCTCCCGAGATACGCAGTATTTT. It specifies CASSPSRDTQYF.

V usage is TRBV7-2 and J usage is TRBJ2-5; D unclear. This CDR3 contains 14 residues. Germline V gene data show CDR1 as SGHTA and CDR2 as FQGNSA. The V gene lost 0 bases and the J gene lost 4 bases, with 9 bases spanning the gap. The CDR3 here is CASSLAPRGETQYF. DNA for the CDR3: TGTGCCAGCAGCTTAGCCCCCCGAGGAGAGACCCAGTACTTC.

The genes are TRBV4-1 and TRBJ2-2; TRBD1 might be the D (5 bases). Trimming left V 3 bases short and J 3 bases short, with 14 bases between. From germline, CDR1 is MGHRA and CDR2 YSYEKL. This CDR3 region has 16 residues. The DNA of the CDR3 is TGCGCCAGCAGCCACCCAGGGCGTTCGGACACCGGGGAGCTGTTTTTT. This sequence encodes CASSHPGRSDTGELFF.

The chain joins TRBV10-3 to TRBJ2-3; 8 nucleotides line up with TRBD2. The CDR3 covers 17 residues. Per the germline V gene, CDR1 is ENHRY and CDR2 is SYGVKD. The J segment lost 0 bases and the V segment lost 3 bases, leaving 8 bases of the junction unmatched. This CDR3 reads CAISEIWASGSTDTQYF. The CDR3 region has the DNA TGTGCCATCAGTGAAATTTGGGCTAGCGGGAGCACAGATACGCAGTATTTT.

This clone showed up just once. This chain connects TRBV5-5 to TRBJ1-4; D possibly corresponds to TRBD1 (5 bases). The germline V and J ends were trimmed by 0 bases and 4 bases, with 7 bases remaining between them. The CDR3 extends over 14 amino acids. Germline CDR1 SGHKS, CDR2 YYEKEE (reference sequence). The CDR3 DNA sequence: TGTGCCAGCAGCTTGGAACAGGTTAATGAAAAACTGTTTTTT. Translation: CASSLEQVNEKLFF. The full variable domain, in which reference TRBV5-5 and TRBJ1-4 provide the parts outside the CDR3, is DAGVTQSPTHLIKTRGQQVTLRCSPISGHKSVSWYQQVLGQGPQFIFQYYEKEERGRGNFPDRFSARQFPNYSSELNVNALLLGDSALYLCASSLEQVNEKLFFGSGTQLSVL.